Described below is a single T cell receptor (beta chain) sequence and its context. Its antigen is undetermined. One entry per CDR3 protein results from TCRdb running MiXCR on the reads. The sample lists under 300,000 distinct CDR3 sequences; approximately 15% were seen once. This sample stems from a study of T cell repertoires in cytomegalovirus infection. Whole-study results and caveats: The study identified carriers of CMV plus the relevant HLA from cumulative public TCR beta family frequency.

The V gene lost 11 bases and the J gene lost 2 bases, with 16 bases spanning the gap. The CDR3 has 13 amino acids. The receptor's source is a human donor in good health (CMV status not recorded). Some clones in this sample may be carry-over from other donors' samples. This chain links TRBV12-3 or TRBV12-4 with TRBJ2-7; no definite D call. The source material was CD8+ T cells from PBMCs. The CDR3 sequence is CASEVAGAYEQYF. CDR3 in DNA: TGTGCCTCCGAGGTGGCCGGAGCCTACGAGCAGTACTTC.